The TCR beta chain described here comes from a study of blood T cell repertoires in COVID-19. Study-wide context: Some COVID-19 samples were acute and others convalescent; all came from the United States, Italy and Spain. PBMCs, B-cell-depleted T cells, or T cells were the source of the cDNA or gDNA that made up the material.

Assay: immunoSEQ multiplex PCR; the TCRdb copy retains only in-frame clones and omits some. The sample lists over 200,000 clones; around four fifths were seen once. J was trimmed by 3 bases and V by 3 bases; bases with no gene match: 10. The CDR3 consists of 16 residues. What was sequenced was peripheral blood. The TCR originated in a woman in her 70s with active or convalescent COVID-19. This chain uses TRBV5-3 with TRBJ2-7, with 9 bases matching TRBD1. TRBV5-3 is identified as an open reading frame with a role that is uncertain. The CDR3 loop is CARSYNRDREDYEQYF. CDR3 coding DNA: TGTGCCAGAAGCTACAACCGGGACAGGGAAGACTACGAGCAGTACTTC.